This T cell receptor beta chain originates from a study of post-analysis software for immune sequencing data. This CDR3 region has 14 residues. V dropped 7 bases and J dropped 3 bases, with 13 bases sitting between them. Germline V gene sequence: CDR1 MNHEY, CDR2 SVGEGT. Built from TCR beta cDNA, the libraries had unique molecular identifiers in them. TCRdb re-analysed the PCR reads in MiXCR, keeping a single row per CDR3 protein. The data contain 600,000 to 700,000 distinct CDR3 sequences, approximately 60% of them singletons. Findings and limits, study-wide: Multiple sclerosis patients showed significantly lower normalized Chao1 diversity than controls did. Same-batch preparations were strongly co-clustered by F measure. The study found TRBV5-6, TRBV5-1 and TRBV20-1 among five TRBV segments more frequent in patients than controls.

This clonotype was observed a handful of times. Its antigen remains unidentified. The receptor's source is a girl aged 2 to 9 with multiple sclerosis. Sequencing was performed on blood. The chain uses TRBV6-2 or TRBV6-3 and TRBJ1-5; D gene ambiguous. The CDR3 nucleotides read TGTGCCAGCACCGGACCCGATCCCAATCAGCCCCAGCATTTT. Translating it yields CASTGPDPNQPQHF.